This T cell receptor (beta chain) comes out of a study of beta chain features in type 1 diabetes. Overall study context: Age, gender, cell numbers and subset yield matched between patients and controls. Findings and caveats of the study: Naive, central memory and regulatory TCRB repertoires appeared more similar among patients than healthy donors.

Germline CDR1 SGDLS, CDR2 YYNGEE. Germline trimming cut 5 bases from V and 0 bases from J; bases unmatched to any gene: 13. The length of the CDR3 is 18 residues. Expressed TCRB transcripts were sequenced because the isolated RNA had all been reverse transcribed beforehand. It was found that naive, central memory and regulatory T cell samples averaged around 3.7 million reads. Sequencing was performed with immunoSEQ multiplex PCR; in TCRdb, only in-frame clones are kept and a portion is missing. This sample has hundreds of thousands of clones, with 9.5% to 12% found just once. This clone was observed a few times. Antigen: not known. Every single donor gave one heparinised blood draw, and these averaged roughly 120 mL.

The chain employs TRBV9 and TRBJ2-2, with 7 bases fitting TRBD1. The source material was naive CD4+ T cells from blood. The TCR sequence derives from a woman between 18 and 29 years old in good health. The CDR3 DNA follows: TGTGCCAGCAGTCCCGTACCGACAGGGCGTGCGAACACCGGGGAGCTGTTTTTT. Its protein is CASSPVPTGRANTGELFF. Filled out from reference TRBV9 and TRBJ2-2, the complete variable domain reads DSGVTQTPKHLITATGQRVTLRCSPRSGDLSVYWYQQSLDQGLQFLIQYYNGEERAKGNILERFSAQQFPDLHSELNLSSLELGDSALYFCASSPVPTGRANTGELFFGEGSRLTVL.